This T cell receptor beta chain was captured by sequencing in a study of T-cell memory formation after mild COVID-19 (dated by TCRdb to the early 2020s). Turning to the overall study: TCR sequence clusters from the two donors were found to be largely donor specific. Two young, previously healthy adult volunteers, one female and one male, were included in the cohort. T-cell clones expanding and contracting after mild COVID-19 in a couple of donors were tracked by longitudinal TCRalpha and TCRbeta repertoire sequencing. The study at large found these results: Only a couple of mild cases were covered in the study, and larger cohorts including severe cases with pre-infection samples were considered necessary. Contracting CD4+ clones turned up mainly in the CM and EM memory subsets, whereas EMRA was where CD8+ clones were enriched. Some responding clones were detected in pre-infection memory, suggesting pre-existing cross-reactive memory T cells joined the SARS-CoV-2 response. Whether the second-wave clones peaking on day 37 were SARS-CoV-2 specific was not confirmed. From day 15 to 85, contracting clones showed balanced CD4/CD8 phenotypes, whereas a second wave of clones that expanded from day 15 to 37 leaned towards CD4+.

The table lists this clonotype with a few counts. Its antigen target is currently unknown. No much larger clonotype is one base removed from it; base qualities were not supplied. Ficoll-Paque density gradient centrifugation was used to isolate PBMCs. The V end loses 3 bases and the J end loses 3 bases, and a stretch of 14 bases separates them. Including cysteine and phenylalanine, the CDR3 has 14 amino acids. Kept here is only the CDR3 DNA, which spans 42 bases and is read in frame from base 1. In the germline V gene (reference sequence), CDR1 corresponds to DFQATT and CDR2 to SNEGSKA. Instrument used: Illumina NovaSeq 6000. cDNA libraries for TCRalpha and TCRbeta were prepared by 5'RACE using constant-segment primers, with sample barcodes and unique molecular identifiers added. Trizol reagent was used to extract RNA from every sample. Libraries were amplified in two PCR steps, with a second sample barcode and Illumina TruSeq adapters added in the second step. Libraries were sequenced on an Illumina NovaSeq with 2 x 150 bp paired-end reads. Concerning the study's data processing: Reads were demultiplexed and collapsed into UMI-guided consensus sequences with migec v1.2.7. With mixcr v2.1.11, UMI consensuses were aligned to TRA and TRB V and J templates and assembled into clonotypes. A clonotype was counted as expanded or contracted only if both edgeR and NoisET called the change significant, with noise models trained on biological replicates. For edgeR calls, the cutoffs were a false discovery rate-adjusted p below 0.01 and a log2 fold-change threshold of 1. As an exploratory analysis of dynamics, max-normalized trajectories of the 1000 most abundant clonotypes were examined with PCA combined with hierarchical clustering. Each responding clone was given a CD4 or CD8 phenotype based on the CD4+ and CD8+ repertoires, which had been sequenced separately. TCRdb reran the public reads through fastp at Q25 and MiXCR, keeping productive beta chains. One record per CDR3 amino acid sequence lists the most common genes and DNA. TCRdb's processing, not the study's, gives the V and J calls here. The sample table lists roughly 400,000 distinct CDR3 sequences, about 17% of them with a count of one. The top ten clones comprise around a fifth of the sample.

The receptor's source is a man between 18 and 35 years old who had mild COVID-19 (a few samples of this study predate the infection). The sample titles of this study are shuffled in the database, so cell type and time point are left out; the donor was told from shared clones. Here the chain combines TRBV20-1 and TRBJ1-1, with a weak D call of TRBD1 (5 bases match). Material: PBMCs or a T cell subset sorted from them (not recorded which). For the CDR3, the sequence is CSARPPGQHTEAFF. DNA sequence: TGCAGTGCTAGGCCCCCAGGACAACACACTGAAGCTTTCTTT.